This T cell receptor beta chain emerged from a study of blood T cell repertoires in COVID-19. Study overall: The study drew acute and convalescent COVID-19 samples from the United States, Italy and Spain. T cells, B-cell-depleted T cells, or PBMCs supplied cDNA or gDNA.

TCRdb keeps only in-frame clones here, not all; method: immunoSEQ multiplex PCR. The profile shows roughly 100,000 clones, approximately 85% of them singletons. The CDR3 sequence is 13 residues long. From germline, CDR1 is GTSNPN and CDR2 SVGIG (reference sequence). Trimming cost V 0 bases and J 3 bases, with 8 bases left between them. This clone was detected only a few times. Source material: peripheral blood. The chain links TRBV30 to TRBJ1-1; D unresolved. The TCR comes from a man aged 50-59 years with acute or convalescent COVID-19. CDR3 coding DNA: TGTGCCTGGAGTGTATATGTGTACACTGAAGCTTTCTTT. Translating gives CAWSVYVYTEAFF.